This T cell receptor (beta chain) was sequenced during a study of cytomegalovirus exposure and HLA in healthy donors. Study conclusions and caveats: Association of about 17,000 TCR beta sequences with HLA alleles was found at 0.05 false discovery rate in a later analysis. Earlier analysis found most TCR beta V segments productive about 90% or about 30% of the time.

Both 60 Vbeta primers and 13 Jbeta primers went into the PCR. Sequencing used immunoSEQ multiplex PCR; TCRdb keeps in-frame clones, though not all of them. The profile shows about 180,000 clones, roughly 85% of them singletons. This clone showed up just once. What it recognizes is unknown. Each donor's status was that of a healthy bone marrow donor. CDR3 length: 15 residues. J lost 5 bases, V lost 4 bases, and 8 bases had no gene match. Germline V gives CDR1 MGHRA, CDR2 YSYEKL. The J gene is TRBJ2-7, the V gene TRBV4-1, with 10 bases lining up with TRBD2. The sequence was obtained from a man between 35 and 55 years old in good health and CMV-seropositive. Input material: PBMCs. Here the CDR3 DNA reads TGCGCCAGCAGCCCTAGCGGGAGATTTGTCGACGAGCAGTACTTC. Its translation is CASSPSGRFVDEQYF.